This T cell receptor (beta chain) comes out of a study of cytomegalovirus exposure and HLA in healthy donors. Whole-study results and caveats: TCR beta chains associated with HLA were, in a later analysis, more clonally expanded than equally common others. Sequencing depth roughly uniform across donors was assumed in presence/absence analyses. A later analysis found that most CMV-associated TCR beta chains appeared HLA-restricted. TCR association rates varied by HLA locus in a later analysis, with DRB1 highest and HLA-C lowest.

This CDR3 contains 13 residues. Trimming removed 6 bases from V and 4 bases from J; junction bases left unmatched: 4. CDR1 and CDR2 (germline): SNHLY, FYNNEI. As regards this clone: Its antigen remains unidentified.

The PCR made use of 60 Vbeta and 13 Jbeta primers. TCRdb's table, derived via immunoSEQ multiplex PCR, lists solely in-frame clones and lacks some. The sample includes 130,000 or so clones, around 77% of them seen just once. Source material: PBMCs. This TCR came from a woman aged 55-70 years in good health and CMV-seronegative. The J gene is TRBJ1-2, the V gene TRBV2; 8 positions match TRBD1. The CDR3, as DNA: TGTGCCAGCAGGACAGGGGCCACCTATGGCTACACCTTC. This gives the protein CASRTGATYGYTF.